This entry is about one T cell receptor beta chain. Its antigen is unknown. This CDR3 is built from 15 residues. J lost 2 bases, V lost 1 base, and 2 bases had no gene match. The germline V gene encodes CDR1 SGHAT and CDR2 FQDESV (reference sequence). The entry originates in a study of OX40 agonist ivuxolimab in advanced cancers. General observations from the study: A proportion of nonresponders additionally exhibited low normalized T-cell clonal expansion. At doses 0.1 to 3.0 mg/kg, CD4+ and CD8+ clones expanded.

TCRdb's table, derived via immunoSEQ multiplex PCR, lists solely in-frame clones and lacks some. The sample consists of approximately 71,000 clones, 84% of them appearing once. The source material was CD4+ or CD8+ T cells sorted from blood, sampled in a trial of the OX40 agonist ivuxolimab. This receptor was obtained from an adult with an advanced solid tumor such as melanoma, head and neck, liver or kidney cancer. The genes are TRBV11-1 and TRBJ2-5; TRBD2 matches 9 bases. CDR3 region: CASSLGRGGQETQYF. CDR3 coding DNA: TGTGCCAGCAGCTTAGGGCGGGGGGGTCAAGAGACCCAGTACTTC.